A single sample is the source of the 6 T cell receptor beta chains below, sequenced in a study of T-cell memory formation after mild COVID-19. TCRdb reanalysed the 5' RACE reads using MiXCR and keeps one entry per CDR3 protein. The profile shows roughly 150,000 distinct CDR3 sequences, roughly 15% of them singletons. Sequencing used PBMCs or a T cell subset sorted from them (not recorded which). The source is an adult woman who had mild COVID-19 (a few samples of this study predate the infection). Cell type and time point are not known.

This clonotype was counted only a few times. The CDR3: CASSRGQRDEAFF. The CDR3 DNA follows: TGCGCCAGCAGCAGGGGACAGCGAGATGAAGCTTTCTTT. The rearrangement joins TRBV5-1 to TRBJ1-1, with TRBD1 matching over 7 bases. V shed 4 bases, J shed 7 bases, and the junction held 7 bases outside the gene matches. CDR3 length: 13 amino acids. Germline V CDR1 and CDR2: SGHRS, YFSETQ.

The chain joins TRBV5-1 to TRBJ1-2, with D uncertain. The CDR3 has 14 amino acids. Trimming pared 4 bases from V and 4 bases from J, leaving 14 bases between. Germline loops: CDR1 SGHRS, CDR2 YFSETQ. Written as DNA, the CDR3 is TGCGCCAGCAGCCCGCGGGCCCCTGGCTATGGCTACACCTTC. It translates to CASSPRAPGYGYTF.

The V and J genes are TRBV27 and TRBJ2-3; TRBD2 aligns across 7 bases. V was pared by 2 bases and J by 0 bases, with 5 bases of the junction left unmatched. CDR3 length: 16 residues. Germline V CDR1 and CDR2: MNHEY, SMNVEV (reference sequence). The CDR3 loop is CASSLHYSGSTDTQYF. The CDR3 DNA sequence: TGTGCCAGCAGTTTACACTATAGCGGGAGCACAGATACGCAGTATTTT.

The V gene is TRBV6-5, the J gene TRBJ2-1; 7 bases are a match to TRBD1. The CDR3 length is 15 residues. Looked up from germline, CDR1 is MNHEY and CDR2 is SVGAGI. Trimming removed 6 bases from V and 8 bases from J; junction bases left unmatched: 13. Written as DNA, the CDR3 is TGTGCCAGCAGCTCGGGACAGCCCACTGTGGATGAGCAGTTCTTC. Translating gives CASSSGQPTVDEQFF.

The genes are TRBV29-1 and TRBJ2-7; 7 nucleotides agree with TRBD1. This CDR3 has 13 residues. V lost 6 bases to trimming and J lost 0 bases; unmatched junction nucleotides: 5. In germline, CDR1 is SQVTM, CDR2 ANQGSEA. The chain's CDR3 is CSVTWTGSYEQYF. In nucleotides, the CDR3 is TGCAGCGTCACCTGGACAGGCTCCTACGAGCAGTACTTC.

CDR3 nucleotides: TGTGCCAGCAGCTTCGGGACGGAAGATAACTATGGCTACACCTTC. This sequence encodes CASSFGTEDNYGYTF. This chain uses TRBV7-2 with TRBJ1-2, with D possibly matching TRBD1 (5 bases). V was trimmed by 3 bases and J by 1 base, leaving 12 bases between them. Looked up from germline, CDR1 is SGHTA and CDR2 is FQGNSA. This CDR3 region has 15 residues.